The rows below give T cell receptor beta chains drawn from one sample of a study of blood T cell repertoires in COVID-19. Some clones are missing from TCRdb's copy, which holds only in-frame ones; the method was immunoSEQ multiplex PCR. The sample contains 250,000 to 400,000 clones, around 89% of which appear only once. The specimen was peripheral blood. All receptors come from a woman between 25 and 40 years old with COVID-19, enrolled during active disease. Each CDR3 is given with its conserved first and last residue. The D gene is left open where the match is weak. The size field is filled for only some rows; it gives once, few, many or a size class.

>few|14|TRBJ1-2|TRBV19|TRBD1
TGTGCCAGTACCCGGACAGGGGTTACCTATGGCTACACCTTC
CASTRTGVTYGYTF
>-|15|TRBJ2-2|TRBV7-3|TRBD1
TGTGCCAGCAGCTTGACAGGGGCCCACACCGGGGAGCTGTTTTTT
CASSLTGAHTGELFF
>-|13|TRBJ2-5|TRBV28|TRBD2
TGTGCCAGCAGTTTATTTGGGACTAAGACCCAGTACTTC
CASSLFGTKTQYF
>-|14|TRBJ1-1|TRBV9|TRBD1
TGTGCCAGCAGCGCCCACACAGGGGGCACTGAAGCTTTCTTT
CASSAHTGGTEAFF
>few|16|TRBJ1-2|TRBV5-5|-
TGTGCCAGCAGCCTGGGACCATTAGAGAAGAACAGAGGCTACACCTTC
CASSLGPLEKNRGYTF
>-|17|TRBJ2-2|TRBV7-7|-
TGTGCCAGCAGCCCCCGGGAAGGAGGGCCTAACACCGGGGAGCTGTTTTTT
CASSPREGGPNTGELFF
>once|15|TRBJ1-1|TRBV5-1|TRBD1
TGCGCCAGCAGCGATCAAGACAGGGCGAACACTGAAGCTTTCTTT
CASSDQDRANTEAFF
>-|13|TRBJ2-1|TRBV7-9|-
TGTGCCATCCCACCCGACAGGTACAATGAGCAGTTCTTC
CAIPPDRYNEQFF
>-|12|TRBJ1-1|TRBV7-9|-
TGTGCCATCGGATCCCCGGGACACCCTTTGAGCTTT
CAIGSPGHPLSF
>-|15|TRBJ2-3|TRBV3-1/TRBV3-2|-
TGTGCCAGCAGCCAGGCAGGAGGCGTAGGGGATACGCAGTATTTT
CASSQAGGVGDTQYF
>-|13|TRBJ2-2|TRBV7-3|-
TGTGCCAGCAGCCTCCGACTGGGCGGGGAGCTGTTTTTT
CASSLRLGGELFF
>-|12|TRBJ2-7|TRBV6-2/TRBV6-3|TRBD1
TGTGCCAGCAGTCGGGACAGGGGGATGGAGTACTTC
CASSRDRGMEYF
>-|12|TRBJ2-7|TRBV19|-
TGTGCCAGTAGTTCGAGCGGCTACGAGCAGTACTTC
CASSSSGYEQYF
>-|14|TRBJ2-1|TRBV15|TRBD1
TGTGCCACCAGCAGGGGACAGGGGGCCCATGAGCAGTTCTTC
CATSRGQGAHEQFF
>few|17|TRBJ1-6|TRBV6-1|TRBD1
TGTGCCAGCAGAGAACTATTGGACAGGGGGTCGAATTCACCCCTCCACTTT
CASRELLDRGSNSPLHF
>-|14|TRBJ2-7|TRBV11-3|TRBD2
TGTGCCAGCAGCTTAGATAGCGGGCCCGCCGAGCAGTACTTC
CASSLDSGPAEQYF
>-|16|TRBJ1-1|TRBV9|-
TGTGCCAGCAGCCCCCCCCGCACAGGGTTGAACACTGAAGCTTTCTTT
CASSPPRTGLNTEAFF
>-|12|TRBJ1-4|TRBV29-1|TRBD1
TGCAGCGGGGGACAGGGAGATGAAAAACTGTTTTTT
CSGGQGDEKLFF
>-|13|TRBJ2-1|TRBV6-5|TRBD2
TGTGCCAGCAGCCGGGGGGGCCTTAATGAGCAGTTCTTC
CASSRGGLNEQFF